The rows below give T cell receptor beta chains drawn from one sample of a study of blood T cell repertoires in COVID-19. Clones were read by immunoSEQ multiplex PCR, and TCRdb kept only the in-frame ones, dropping some. Of over 450,000 clones listed, 89% are singletons. Sequenced sample: peripheral blood. Receptors were obtained from a man between 18 and 35 years old with COVID-19, enrolled during active disease. CDR3s include the opening cysteine and the closing phenylalanine or tryptophan. A D gene is named only where the DNA matches it firmly. Only some rows state a clone size, as once, few, many or a class for expanded clones.

>TRBV5-4|TRBJ2-2|.|.
CASSAGWQKAGELFF
TGTGCCAGCAGCGCGGGGTGGCAAAAAGCCGGGGAGCTGTTTTTT
>TRBV6-5|TRBJ1-2|.|.
CASSYSGQDGYTF
TGTGCCAGCAGTTACTCGGGACAAGATGGCTACACCTTC
>TRBV2|TRBJ1-1|once|.
CASRAHQNTEAFF
TGTGCCAGCAGGGCACACCAGAACACTGAAGCTTTCTTT
>TRBV6-5|TRBJ1-1|few|.
CASSNDRRRTEAFF
TGTGCCAGCAGTAACGACCGGAGGCGTACTGAAGCTTTCTTT
>TRBV19|TRBJ1-5|.|.
CASSVGLGVGEPQHF
TGTGCCAGTAGTGTGGGACTCGGGGTGGGAGAGCCCCAGCATTTT
>TRBV5-5|TRBJ2-7|.|TRBD1
CASSLQGASVHEQYF
TGTGCCAGCAGCCTCCAGGGGGCGAGTGTCCACGAGCAGTACTTC
>TRBV6-5|TRBJ1-2|few|.
CASTKPGGYGYTF
TGTGCCAGCACCAAGCCCGGGGGCTATGGCTACACCTTC
>TRBV2|TRBJ1-2|.|TRBD1
CASSEAGTGWDGYTF
TGTGCCAGCAGTGAAGCCGGGACAGGGTGGGATGGCTACACCTTC
>TRBV4-1|TRBJ1-5|few|TRBD1
CASSHPNLQGRNQPQHF
TGCGCCAGCAGCCACCCAAATTTACAGGGGCGGAATCAGCCCCAGCATTTT
>TRBV2|TRBJ1-5|.|TRBD1
CASSRDRNQPQHF
TGTGCCAGCAGCCGGGACAGAAATCAGCCCCAGCATTTT
>TRBV9|TRBJ1-1|.|.
CASSVEGSGTEAFF
TGTGCCAGCAGCGTAGAGGGGTCGGGCACTGAAGCTTTCTTT
>TRBV2|TRBJ1-2|.|.
CASSEVGGRGDGYTF
TGTGCCAGCAGTGAAGTTGGAGGGAGGGGGGATGGCTACACCTTC
>TRBV27|TRBJ2-5|.|TRBD2
CASSLWASGSRETQYF
TGTGCCAGCAGTTTATGGGCTAGCGGGAGTCGGGAGACCCAGTACTTC
>TRBV9|TRBJ2-7|.|.
CASSVDLFREQYF
TGTGCCAGCAGCGTAGACCTATTTCGCGAGCAGTACTTC
>TRBV20-1|TRBJ1-1|.|.
CSAAAGVRAFF
TGCAGTGCGGCAGCGGGGGTGAGGGCTTTCTTT
>TRBV5-6|TRBJ2-5|.|TRBD1
CASSLVGTGNQETQYF
TGTGCCAGCAGCTTGGTGGGGACAGGGAACCAAGAGACCCAGTACTTC
>TRBV6-5|TRBJ1-5|.|.
CASSEASFQPQHF
TGTGCCAGCAGCGAGGCCAGCTTTCAGCCCCAGCATTTT
>TRBV7-2|TRBJ1-6|.|TRBD1
CASSFRQGNSPLHF
TGTGCCAGCAGCTTTAGACAGGGAAATTCACCCCTCCACTTT
>TRBV2|TRBJ1-1|.|.
CASGWTVNTEAFF
TGTGCCAGCGGGTGGACAGTGAACACTGAAGCTTTCTTT
>TRBV5-4|TRBJ1-2|.|.
CASSLWEVPNYGYTF
TGTGCCAGCAGCTTGTGGGAGGTTCCTAACTATGGCTACACCTTC